Following are 3 T cell receptor beta chains from one sample sequenced in a study of CD8 T cells in ankylosing spondylitis. The study, taken as a whole, reports: Characteristic, it appeared, of ankylosing spondylitis blood was a TCR beta motif of eight or nine highly homologous variants.

Their antigen targets remain unknown. TCRdb processed the 5' RACE reads anew with MiXCR; each CDR3 protein has one entry. The table shows 350,000 to 550,000 distinct CDR3 sequences, with roughly 26% occurring only once. Sequencing was carried out using blood, either unsorted or a sorted T cell fraction (not recorded which). These receptors were collected from a male donor with ankylosing spondylitis.

The rearrangement joins TRBV10-2 to TRBJ2-1; TRBD2 matches at 9 bases. This CDR3 contains 14 residues. Trimming cost V 2 bases and J 12 bases; bases outside gene matches: 8. CDR1 WSHSY and CDR2 SAAADI come from the germline V gene. DNA of the CDR3: TGCGCCAGCAGTGAGGGCGGGAGGGTGTTTGCGCAGTTCTTC. This encodes CASSEGGRVFAQFF.

This clonotype was found a few times. The V gene is TRBV7-2, the J gene TRBJ2-7; 9 bases align to TRBD1. V lost 7 bases, J lost 1 base, and 5 bases stayed unmatched. Germline V gives CDR1 SGHTA, CDR2 FQGNSA. This CDR3 region has 14 residues. The CDR3 protein is CASTTGTGSYEQYF. CDR3 in DNA: TGTGCCAGCACCACGGGGACAGGGTCCTACGAGCAGTACTTC.

This chain uses TRBV11-2 with TRBJ2-5; 9 positions match TRBD2. Germline CDR1 reads SGHAT; CDR2 reads FQNNGV. With V trimmed by 1 base and J by 2 bases, 5 bases remained unmatched. The CDR3 covers 16 residues. CDR3: CASSLVRLAGQETQYF. The CDR3 region has the DNA TGTGCCAGCAGCTTAGTACGGCTAGCGGGGCAAGAGACCCAGTACTTC. The whole variable domain, remainder taken from reference TRBV11-2 and TRBJ2-5, is EAGVAQSPRYKIIEKRQSVAFWCNPISGHATLYWYQQILGQGPKLLIQFQNNGVVDDSQLPKDRFSAERLKGVDSTLKIQPAKLEDSAVYLCASSLVRLAGQETQYFGPGTRLLVL.